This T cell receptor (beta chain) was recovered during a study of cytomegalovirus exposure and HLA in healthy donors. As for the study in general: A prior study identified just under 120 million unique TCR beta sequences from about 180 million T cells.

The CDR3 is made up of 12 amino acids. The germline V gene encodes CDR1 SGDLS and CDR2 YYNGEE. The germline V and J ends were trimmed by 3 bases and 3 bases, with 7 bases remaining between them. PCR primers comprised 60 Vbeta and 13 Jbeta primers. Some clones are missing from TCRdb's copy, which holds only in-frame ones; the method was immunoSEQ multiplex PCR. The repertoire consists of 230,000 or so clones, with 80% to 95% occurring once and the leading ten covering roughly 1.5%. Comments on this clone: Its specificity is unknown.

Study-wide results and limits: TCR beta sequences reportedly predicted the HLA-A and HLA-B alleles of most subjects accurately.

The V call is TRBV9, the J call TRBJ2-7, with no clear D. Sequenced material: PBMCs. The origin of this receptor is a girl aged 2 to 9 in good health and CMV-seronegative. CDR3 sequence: CASSARDYEQYF. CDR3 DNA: TGTGCCAGCAGCGCAAGAGACTACGAGCAGTACTTC. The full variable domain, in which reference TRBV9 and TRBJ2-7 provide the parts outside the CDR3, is DSGVTQTPKHLITATGQRVTLRCSPRSGDLSVYWYQQSLDQGLQFLIQYYNGEERAKGNILERFSAQQFPDLHSELNLSSLELGDSALYFCASSARDYEQYFGPGTRLTVT.